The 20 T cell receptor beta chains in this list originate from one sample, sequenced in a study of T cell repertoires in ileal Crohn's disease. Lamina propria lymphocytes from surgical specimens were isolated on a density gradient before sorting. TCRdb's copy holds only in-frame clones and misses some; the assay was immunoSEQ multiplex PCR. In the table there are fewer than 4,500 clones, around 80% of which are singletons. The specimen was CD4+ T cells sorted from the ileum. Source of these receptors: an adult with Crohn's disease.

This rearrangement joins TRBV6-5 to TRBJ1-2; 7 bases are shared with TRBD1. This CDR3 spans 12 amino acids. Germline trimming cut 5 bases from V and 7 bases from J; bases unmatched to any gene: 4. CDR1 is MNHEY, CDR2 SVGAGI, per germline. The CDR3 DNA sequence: TGTGCCAGCAGTGAACAGGGGATTGGCTACACCTTC. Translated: CASSEQGIGYTF.

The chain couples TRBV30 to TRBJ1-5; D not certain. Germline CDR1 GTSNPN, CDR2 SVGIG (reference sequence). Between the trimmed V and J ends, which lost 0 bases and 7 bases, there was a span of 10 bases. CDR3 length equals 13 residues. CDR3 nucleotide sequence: TGTGCCTGGAGTGTCGATGAGGGCCAGCCCCAGCATTTT. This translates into CAWSVDEGQPQHF.

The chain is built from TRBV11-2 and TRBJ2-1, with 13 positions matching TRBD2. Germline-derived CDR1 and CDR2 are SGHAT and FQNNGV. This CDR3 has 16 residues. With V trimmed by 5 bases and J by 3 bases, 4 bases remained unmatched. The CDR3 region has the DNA TGTGCCAGCAGCCCCCGACTAGCGGGGGGCTACAATGAGCAGTTCTTC. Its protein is CASSPRLAGGYNEQFF.

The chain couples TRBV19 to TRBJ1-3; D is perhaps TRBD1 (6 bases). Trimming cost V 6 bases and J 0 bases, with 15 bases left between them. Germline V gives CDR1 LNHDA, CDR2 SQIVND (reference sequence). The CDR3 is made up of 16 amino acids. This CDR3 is CASSPRQAISGNTIYF. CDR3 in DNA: TGTGCCAGTAGCCCTAGACAGGCGATCTCTGGAAACACCATATATTTT.

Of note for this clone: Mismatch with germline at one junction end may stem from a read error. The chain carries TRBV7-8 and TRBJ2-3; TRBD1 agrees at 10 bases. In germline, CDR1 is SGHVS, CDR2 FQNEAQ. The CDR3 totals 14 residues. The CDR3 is CASSQDRGTGTQYF. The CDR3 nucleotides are TGTGCCAGCAGCCAGGACAGGGGGACAGGTACGCAGTATTTT.

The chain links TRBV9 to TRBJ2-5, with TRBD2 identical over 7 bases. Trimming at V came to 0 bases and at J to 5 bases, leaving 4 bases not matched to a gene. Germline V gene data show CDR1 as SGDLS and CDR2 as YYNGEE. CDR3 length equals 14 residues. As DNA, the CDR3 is TGTGCCAGCAGCGTAGTTGGGGGAGGGGAGACCCAGTACTTC. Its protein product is CASSVVGGGETQYF. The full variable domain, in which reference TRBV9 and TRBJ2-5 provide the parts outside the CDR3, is DSGVTQTPKHLITATGQRVTLRCSPRSGDLSVYWYQQSLDQGLQFLIQYYNGEERAKGNILERFSAQQFPDLHSELNLSSLELGDSALYFCASSVVGGGETQYFGPGTRLLVL.

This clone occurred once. The CDR3 sequence: CASTHGGDLRAFF. In DNA form, the CDR3 reads TGTGCCAGCACCCATGGGGGGGATTTACGGGCTTTCTTT. The genes are TRBV28 and TRBJ1-1, with D perhaps matching TRBD1 (5 bases). Trimming cost V 7 bases and J 11 bases, with 20 bases left between them. The germline V gene has CDR1 MDHEN and CDR2 SYDVKM. The CDR3 has 13 amino acids.

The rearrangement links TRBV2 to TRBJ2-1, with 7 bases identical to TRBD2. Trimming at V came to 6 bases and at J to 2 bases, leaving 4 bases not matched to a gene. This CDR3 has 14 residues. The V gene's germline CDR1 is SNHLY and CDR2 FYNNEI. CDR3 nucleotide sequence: TGTGCCAGCAGGCTAGCGGTAACCTACAATGAGCAGTTCTTC. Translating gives CASRLAVTYNEQFF.

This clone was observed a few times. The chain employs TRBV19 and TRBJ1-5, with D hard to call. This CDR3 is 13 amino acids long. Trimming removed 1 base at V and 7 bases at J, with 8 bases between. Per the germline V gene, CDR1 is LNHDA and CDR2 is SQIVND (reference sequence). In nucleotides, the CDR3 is TGTGCCAGTAGTATAGCGCTAAGACAGCCCCAGCATTTT. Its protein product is CASSIALRQPQHF. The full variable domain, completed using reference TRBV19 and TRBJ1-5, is DGGITQSPKYLFRKEGQNVTLSCEQNLNHDAMYWYRQDPGQGLRLIYYSQIVNDFQKGDIAEGYSVSREKKESFPLTVTSAQKNPTAFYLCASSIALRQPQHFGDGTRLSIL.

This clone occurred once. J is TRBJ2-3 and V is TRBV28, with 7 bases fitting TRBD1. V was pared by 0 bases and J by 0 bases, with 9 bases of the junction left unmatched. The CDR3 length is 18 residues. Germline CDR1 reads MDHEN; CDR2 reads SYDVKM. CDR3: CASSLWGVGQWSTDTQYF. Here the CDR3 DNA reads TGTGCCAGCAGTTTATGGGGTGTGGGACAGTGGAGCACAGATACGCAGTATTTT.

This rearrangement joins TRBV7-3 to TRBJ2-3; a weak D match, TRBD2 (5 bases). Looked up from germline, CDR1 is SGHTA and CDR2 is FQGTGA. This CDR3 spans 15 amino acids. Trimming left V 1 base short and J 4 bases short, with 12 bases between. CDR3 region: CASSLRGRGSDTQYF. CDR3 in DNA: TGTGCCAGCAGCTTAAGAGGACGCGGGTCAGATACGCAGTATTTT.

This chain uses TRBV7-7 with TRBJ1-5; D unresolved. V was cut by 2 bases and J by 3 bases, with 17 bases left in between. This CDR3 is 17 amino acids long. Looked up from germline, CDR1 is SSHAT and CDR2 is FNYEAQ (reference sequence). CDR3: CASSLTRARPLNQPQHF. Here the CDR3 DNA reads TGTGCCAGCAGCTTAACGAGGGCCCGTCCTCTCAATCAGCCCCAGCATTTT.

The CDR3, as DNA: TGCGCCAGCAGTGGGGCAGGGATGAACAATGAGCAGTTCTTC. This encodes CASSGAGMNNEQFF. The chain carries TRBV10-1 and TRBJ2-1, with D possibly TRBD1 on 5 matching bases. The germline V and J ends were trimmed by 4 bases and 5 bases, with 12 bases remaining between them. This CDR3 contains 14 residues. Germline loops: CDR1 WNHNN, CDR2 SYGVQD (reference sequence).

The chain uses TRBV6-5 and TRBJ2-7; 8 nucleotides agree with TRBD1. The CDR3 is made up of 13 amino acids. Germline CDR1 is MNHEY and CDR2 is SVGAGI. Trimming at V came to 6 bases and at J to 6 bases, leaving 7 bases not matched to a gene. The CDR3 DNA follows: TGTGCCAGCAGGAAAGGGACAGGTATCGAGCAGTACTTC. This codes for CASRKGTGIEQYF.

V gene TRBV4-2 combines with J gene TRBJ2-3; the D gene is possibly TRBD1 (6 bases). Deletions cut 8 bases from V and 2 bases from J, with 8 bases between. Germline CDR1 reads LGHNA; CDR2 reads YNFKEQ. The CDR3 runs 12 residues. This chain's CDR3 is CASEGDTDTQYF. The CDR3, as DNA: TGTGCCAGCGAGGGGGACACAGATACGCAGTATTTT.

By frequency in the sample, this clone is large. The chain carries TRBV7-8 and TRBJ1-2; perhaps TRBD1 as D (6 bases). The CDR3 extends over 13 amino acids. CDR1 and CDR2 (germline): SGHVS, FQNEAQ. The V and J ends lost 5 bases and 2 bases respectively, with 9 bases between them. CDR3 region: CASSKDRNYGYTF. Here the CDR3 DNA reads TGTGCCAGCAGCAAAGACAGGAACTATGGCTACACCTTC.

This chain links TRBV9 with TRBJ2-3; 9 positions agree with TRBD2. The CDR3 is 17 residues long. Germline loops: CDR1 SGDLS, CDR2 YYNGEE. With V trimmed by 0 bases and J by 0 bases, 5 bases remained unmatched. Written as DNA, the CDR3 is TGTGCCAGCAGCGTAGGACTAGCGGCCTTTAGCACAGATACGCAGTATTTT. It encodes CASSVGLAAFSTDTQYF.

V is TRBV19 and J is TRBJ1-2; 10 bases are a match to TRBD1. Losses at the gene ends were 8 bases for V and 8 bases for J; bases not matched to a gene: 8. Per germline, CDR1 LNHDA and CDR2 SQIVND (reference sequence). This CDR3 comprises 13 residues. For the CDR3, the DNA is TGTGCCAGTGAAACCGGGACAGGGGTCGGCTACACCTTC. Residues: CASETGTGVGYTF.

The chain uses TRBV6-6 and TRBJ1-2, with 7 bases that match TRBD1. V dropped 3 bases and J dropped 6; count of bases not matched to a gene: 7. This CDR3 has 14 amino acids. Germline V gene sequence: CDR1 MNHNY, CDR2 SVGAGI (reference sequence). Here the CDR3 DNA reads TGTGCCAGCAGTTATAGGGGACAGTCCAATGGCTACACCTTC. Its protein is CASSYRGQSNGYTF.

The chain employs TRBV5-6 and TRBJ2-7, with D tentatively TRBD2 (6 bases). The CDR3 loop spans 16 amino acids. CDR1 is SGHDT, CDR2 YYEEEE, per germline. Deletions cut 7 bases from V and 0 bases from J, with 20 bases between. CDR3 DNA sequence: TGTGCCAGCCGTTTTGTGAAAAGCGGGCTCTCCTACGAGCAGTACTTC. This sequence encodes CASRFVKSGLSYEQYF.